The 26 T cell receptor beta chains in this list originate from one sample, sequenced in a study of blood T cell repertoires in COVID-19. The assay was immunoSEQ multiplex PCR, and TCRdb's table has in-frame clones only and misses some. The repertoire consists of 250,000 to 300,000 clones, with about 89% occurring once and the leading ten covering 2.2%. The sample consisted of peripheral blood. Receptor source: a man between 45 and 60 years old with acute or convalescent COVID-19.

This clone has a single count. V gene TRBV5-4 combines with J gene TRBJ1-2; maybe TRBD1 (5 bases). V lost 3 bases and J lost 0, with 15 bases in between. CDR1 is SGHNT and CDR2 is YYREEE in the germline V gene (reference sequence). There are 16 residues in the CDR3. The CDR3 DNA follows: TGTGCCAGCAGCTGGGGGGTGACCAATTCTAACTATGGCTACACCTTC. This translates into CASSWGVTNSNYGYTF.

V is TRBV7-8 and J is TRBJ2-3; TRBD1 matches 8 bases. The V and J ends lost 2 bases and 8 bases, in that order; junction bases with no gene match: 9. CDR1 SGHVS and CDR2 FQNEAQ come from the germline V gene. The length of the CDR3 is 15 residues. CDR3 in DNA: TGTGCCAGCAGCTTAATGGGACAGGACAAGGGTACGCAGTATTTT. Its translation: CASSLMGQDKGTQYF.

The CDR3 loop reads CASSTAGTGRTGELFF. CDR3 DNA: TGTGCCAGCAGCACTGCCGGGACAGGGCGGACCGGGGAGCTGTTTTTT. This rearrangement joins TRBV5-4 to TRBJ2-2, with 9 bases identical to TRBD1. The length of the CDR3 is 16 residues. Trimming cost V 4 bases and J 5 bases; bases outside gene matches: 9. Germline loops: CDR1 SGHNT, CDR2 YYREEE (reference sequence). Drawing the rest from reference TRBV5-4 and TRBJ2-2, the complete variable domain is ETGVTQSPTHLIKTRGQQVTLRCSSQSGHNTVSWYQQALGQGPQFIFQYYREEENGRGNFPPRFSGLQFPNYSSELNVNALELDDSALYLCASSTAGTGRTGELFFGEGSRLTVL.

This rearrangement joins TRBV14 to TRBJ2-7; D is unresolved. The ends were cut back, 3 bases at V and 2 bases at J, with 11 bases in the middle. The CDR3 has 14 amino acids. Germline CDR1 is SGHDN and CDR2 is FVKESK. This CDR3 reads CASSHQTVPYEQYF. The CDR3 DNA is TGTGCCAGCAGCCACCAAACAGTTCCCTACGAGCAGTACTTC.

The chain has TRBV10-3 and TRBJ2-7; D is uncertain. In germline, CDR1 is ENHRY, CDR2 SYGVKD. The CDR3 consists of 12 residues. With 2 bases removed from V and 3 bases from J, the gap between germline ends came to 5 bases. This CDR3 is CAISENGYEQYF. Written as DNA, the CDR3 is TGTGCCATCAGTGAGAACGGCTACGAGCAGTACTTC.

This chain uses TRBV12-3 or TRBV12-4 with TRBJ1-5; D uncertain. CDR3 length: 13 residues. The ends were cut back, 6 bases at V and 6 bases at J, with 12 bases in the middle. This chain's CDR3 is CASSQDSGQPQHF. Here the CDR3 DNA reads TGTGCCAGCAGCCAGGACTCGGGTCAGCCCCAGCATTTT.

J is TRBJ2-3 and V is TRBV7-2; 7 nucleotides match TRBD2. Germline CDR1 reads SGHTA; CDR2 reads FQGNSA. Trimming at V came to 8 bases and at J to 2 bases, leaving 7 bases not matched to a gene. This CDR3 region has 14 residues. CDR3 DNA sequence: TGTGCCAGCTCCTCTGCGGGGGACACAGATACGCAGTATTTT. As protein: CASSSAGDTDTQYF.

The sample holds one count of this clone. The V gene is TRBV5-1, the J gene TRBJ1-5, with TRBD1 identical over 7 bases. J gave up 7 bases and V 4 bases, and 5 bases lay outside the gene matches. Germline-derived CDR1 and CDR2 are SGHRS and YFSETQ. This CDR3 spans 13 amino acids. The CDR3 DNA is TGCGCCAGCAGCGAGGAGGGGGCCCAGCCCCAGCATTTT. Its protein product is CASSEEGAQPQHF.

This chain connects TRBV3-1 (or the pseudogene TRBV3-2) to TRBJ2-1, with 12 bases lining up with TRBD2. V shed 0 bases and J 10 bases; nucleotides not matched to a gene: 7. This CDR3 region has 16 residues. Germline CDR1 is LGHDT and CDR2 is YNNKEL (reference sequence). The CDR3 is CASSQEGLAGSGEQFF. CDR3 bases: TGTGCCAGCAGCCAAGAGGGACTAGCGGGCTCGGGGGAGCAGTTCTTC.

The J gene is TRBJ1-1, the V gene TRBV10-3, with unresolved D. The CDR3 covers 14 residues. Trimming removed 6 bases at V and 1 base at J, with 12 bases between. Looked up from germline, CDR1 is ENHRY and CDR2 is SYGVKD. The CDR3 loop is CAISSPPGNTEAFF. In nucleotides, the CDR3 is TGTGCCATCAGCTCCCCCCCCGGGAACACTGAAGCTTTCTTT.

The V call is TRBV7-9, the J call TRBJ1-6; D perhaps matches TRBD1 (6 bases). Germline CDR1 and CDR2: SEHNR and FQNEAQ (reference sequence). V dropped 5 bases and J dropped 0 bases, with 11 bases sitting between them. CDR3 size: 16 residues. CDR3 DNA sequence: TGTGCCAGCAGCCCCGGACAGAGCTCCTATAATTCACCCCTCCACTTT. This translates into CASSPGQSSYNSPLHF. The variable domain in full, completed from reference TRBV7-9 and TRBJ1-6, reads DTGVSQNPRHKITKRGQNVTFRCDPISEHNRLYWYRQTLGQGPEFLTYFQNEAQLEKSRLLSDRFSAERPKGSFSTLEIQRTEQGDSAMYLCASSPGQSSYNSPLHFGNGTRLTVT.

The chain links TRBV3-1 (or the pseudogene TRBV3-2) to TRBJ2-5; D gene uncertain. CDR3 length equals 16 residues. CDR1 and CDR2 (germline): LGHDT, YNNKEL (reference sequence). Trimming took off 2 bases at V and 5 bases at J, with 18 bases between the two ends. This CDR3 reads CASSQYEISFRETQYF. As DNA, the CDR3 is TGTGCCAGCAGCCAATATGAGATCTCCTTCCGGGAGACCCAGTACTTC.

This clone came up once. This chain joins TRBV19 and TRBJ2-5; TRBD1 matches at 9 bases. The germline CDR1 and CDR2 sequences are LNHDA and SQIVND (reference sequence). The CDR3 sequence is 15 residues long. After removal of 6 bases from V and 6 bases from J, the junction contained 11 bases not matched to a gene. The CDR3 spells CASSPPGQGRKTQYF. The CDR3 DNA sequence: TGTGCCAGTAGCCCCCCGGGACAGGGTAGGAAGACCCAGTACTTC.

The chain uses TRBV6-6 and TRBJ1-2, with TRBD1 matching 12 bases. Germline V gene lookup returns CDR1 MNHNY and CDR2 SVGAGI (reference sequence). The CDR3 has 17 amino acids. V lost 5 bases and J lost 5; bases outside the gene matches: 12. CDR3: CASSHRGQGAVGYGYTF. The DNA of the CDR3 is TGTGCCAGCAGTCACCGGGGACAGGGGGCAGTAGGATATGGCTACACCTTC.

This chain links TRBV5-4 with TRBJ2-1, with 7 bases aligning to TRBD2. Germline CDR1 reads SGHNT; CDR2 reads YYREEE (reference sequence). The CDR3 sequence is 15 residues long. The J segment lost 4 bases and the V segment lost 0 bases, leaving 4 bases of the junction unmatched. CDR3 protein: CASSLDSREYNEQFF. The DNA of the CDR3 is TGTGCCAGCAGCTTGGACTCGCGGGAGTACAATGAGCAGTTCTTC.

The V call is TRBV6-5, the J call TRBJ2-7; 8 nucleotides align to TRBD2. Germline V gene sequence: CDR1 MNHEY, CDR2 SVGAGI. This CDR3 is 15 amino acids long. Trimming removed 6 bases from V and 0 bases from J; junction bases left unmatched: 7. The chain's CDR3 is CASSREGGSSYEQYF. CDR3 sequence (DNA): TGTGCCAGCAGCCGGGAGGGGGGCTCCTCCTACGAGCAGTACTTC.

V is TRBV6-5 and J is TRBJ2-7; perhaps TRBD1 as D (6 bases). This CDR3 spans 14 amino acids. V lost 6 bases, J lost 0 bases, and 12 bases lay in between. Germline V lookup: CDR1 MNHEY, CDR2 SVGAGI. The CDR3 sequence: CASSPGTFSYEQYF. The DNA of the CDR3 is TGTGCCAGCAGCCCCGGGACATTCTCCTACGAGCAGTACTTC.

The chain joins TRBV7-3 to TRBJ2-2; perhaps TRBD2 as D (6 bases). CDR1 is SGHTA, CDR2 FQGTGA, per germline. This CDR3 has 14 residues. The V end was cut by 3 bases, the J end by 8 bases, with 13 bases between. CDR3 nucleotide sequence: TGTGCCAGCAGCTTCGGAGGGAGTAGGGGGGAGCTGTTTTTT. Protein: CASSFGGSRGELFF. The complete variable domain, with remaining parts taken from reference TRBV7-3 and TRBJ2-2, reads GAGVSQTPSNKVTEKGKYVELRCDPISGHTALYWYRQSLGQGPEFLIYFQGTGAADDSGLPNDRFFAVRPEGSVSTLKIQRTERGDSAVYLCASSFGGSRGELFFGEGSRLTVL.

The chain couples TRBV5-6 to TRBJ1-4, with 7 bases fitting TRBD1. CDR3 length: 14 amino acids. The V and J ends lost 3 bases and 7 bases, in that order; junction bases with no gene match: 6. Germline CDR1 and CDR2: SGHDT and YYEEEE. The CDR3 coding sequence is TGTGCCAGCAGCTCACGACAGGGAGTTGAAAAACTGTTTTTT. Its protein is CASSSRQGVEKLFF.

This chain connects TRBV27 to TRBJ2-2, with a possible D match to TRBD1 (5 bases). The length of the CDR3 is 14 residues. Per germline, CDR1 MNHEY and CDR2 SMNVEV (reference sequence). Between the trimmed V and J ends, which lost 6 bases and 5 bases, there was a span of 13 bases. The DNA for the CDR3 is TGTGCCAGCAGAAGGGGTTTGGGAACCGGGGAGCTGTTTTTT. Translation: CASRRGLGTGELFF.

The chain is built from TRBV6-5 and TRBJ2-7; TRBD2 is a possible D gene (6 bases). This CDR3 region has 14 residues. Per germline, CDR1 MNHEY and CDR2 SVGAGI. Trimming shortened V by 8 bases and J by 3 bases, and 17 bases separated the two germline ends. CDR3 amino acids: CASRKGGAIYEQYF. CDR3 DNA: TGTGCCAGCCGAAAGGGCGGGGCAATCTACGAGCAGTACTTC.

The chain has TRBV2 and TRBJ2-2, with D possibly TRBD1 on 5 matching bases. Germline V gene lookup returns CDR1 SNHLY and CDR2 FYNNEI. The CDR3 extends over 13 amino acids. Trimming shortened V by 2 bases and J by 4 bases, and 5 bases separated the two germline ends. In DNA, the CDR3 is TGTGCCAGCAGTGAAAGGGGCACCGGGGAGCTGTTTTTT. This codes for CASSERGTGELFF.

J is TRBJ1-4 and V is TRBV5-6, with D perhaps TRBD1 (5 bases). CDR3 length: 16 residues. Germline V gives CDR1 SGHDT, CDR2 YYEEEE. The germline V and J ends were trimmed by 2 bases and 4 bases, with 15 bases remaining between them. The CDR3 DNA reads TGTGCCAGCAGCTTTGGCGGGGGAAACCGTAATGAAAAACTGTTTTTT. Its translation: CASSFGGGNRNEKLFF.

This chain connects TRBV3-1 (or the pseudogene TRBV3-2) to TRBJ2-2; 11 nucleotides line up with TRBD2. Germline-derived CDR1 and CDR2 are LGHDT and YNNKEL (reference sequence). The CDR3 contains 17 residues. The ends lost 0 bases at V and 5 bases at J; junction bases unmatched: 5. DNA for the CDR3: TGTGCCAGCAGCCAAGATGGGGGGACTAGCGGTACCGGGGAGCTGTTTTTT. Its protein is CASSQDGGTSGTGELFF.

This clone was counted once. In DNA, the CDR3 is TGTGCCAGCTCACCTCCGGGTTGGCGGCAGAAAGAGACCCAGTACTTC. It encodes CASSPPGWRQKETQYF. This chain joins TRBV18 and TRBJ2-5; D remains ambiguous. V gave up 3 bases and J gave up 3 bases, with 17 bases separating them. The CDR3 has 16 residues. CDR1 is KGHSH and CDR2 is LQKENI in the germline V gene.

The CDR3 DNA reads TGTGCCAGCAGTTCCGCCGGGGGTACAGAGGAGACCCAGTACTTC. It translates to CASSSAGGTEETQYF. The chain is built from TRBV5-4 and TRBJ2-5; perhaps TRBD2 as D (6 bases). Germline values: CDR1 SGHNT, CDR2 YYREEE (reference sequence). Between the trimmed V and J ends, which lost 5 bases and 5 bases, there was a span of 19 bases. CDR3 length: 15 amino acids.